These T cell receptor beta chains were read from a single sample in a study of T cell repertoires in cytomegalovirus infection. For these TCRs, the target antigens are not known. TCRdb fed the reads into MiXCR, producing one record per CDR3 protein. Seen here are about 51,000 distinct CDR3 sequences, around a fifth observed once, and the top ten hold roughly 29%. The sequences come from CD8+ T cells from cultured PBMCs, collected from culture after CMV antigen stimulation. These receptors all come from a human donor in good health (CMV status not recorded). Some clones in this sample may be carry-over from other donors' samples. The CDR3 runs from the conserved cysteine through the conserved F or W. A D gene is named only where the DNA matches it firmly. Size tells how often a clone was seen (once, few, many) or the class of an expanded clone, and some rows leave it out.

j_gene | d_gene | v_gene | abundance | CDR3nt | CDR3aa
TRBJ1-1 | . | TRBV12-3/TRBV12-4 | few | TGTGCCAGCAGCCCCGTGTCGGACACTGAAGCTTTCTTT | CASSPVSDTEAFF
TRBJ1-1 | TRBD1 | TRBV11-2 | . | TGTGCCAGCAGCTTGGGACAGGGGTACTTTGAAGCTTTCTTT | CASSLGQGYFEAFF
TRBJ2-7 | . | TRBV6-2/TRBV6-3 | many | TGTGCCAGCAGTTACTCCAGGGATAGTTTCAACGAGCAGTACTTC | CASSYSRDSFNEQYF
TRBJ2-7 | TRBD2 | TRBV7-2 | . | TGTGCCAGCAGCCTGGGGACTAGCGGGGGGAACGAGCAGTACTTC | CASSLGTSGGNEQYF
TRBJ1-5 | . | TRBV6-2/TRBV6-3 | . | TGTGCCAGCAGATCCACAGGGAATCAGCCCCAGCATTTT | CASRSTGNQPQHF
TRBJ1-1 | . | TRBV6-1 | few | TGTGCCAGCAGTGAAGAGGGGATCGGGGCCACTGAAGCTTTCTTT | CASSEEGIGATEAFF
TRBJ2-7 | . | TRBV11-2 | . | TGTGCCAGCAGCTTTGGTAAACACGAGCAGTACTTC | CASSFGKHEQYF
TRBJ1-4 | TRBD1 | TRBV7-6 | . | TGTGCCAGCAGCTTCGGGTGGACAGGGCCTAATGAAAAACTGTTTTTT | CASSFGWTGPNEKLFF
TRBJ1-2 | TRBD1 | TRBV11-2 | . | TGTGCCAGCAGCTTATACAGCGGACAGGGATCCTATGGCTACACCTTC | CASSLYSGQGSYGYTF
TRBJ2-7 | . | TRBV7-2 | few | TGTGCCAGCAGCTCCCCCCCCTACGAGCAGTACTTC | CASSSPPYEQYF
TRBJ2-1 | . | TRBV5-4 | few | TGTGCCAGCAGCTTCTCCTACAATGAGCAGTTCTTC | CASSFSYNEQFF
TRBJ2-7 | . | TRBV2 | . | TGTGCCAGCATTGGTTGGGTCGAGCAGTACTTC | CASIGWVEQYF
TRBJ2-1 | . | TRBV6-2/TRBV6-3 | few | TGTGCCAGCACTTGGGGGCATGAGCAGTTCTTC | CASTWGHEQFF
TRBJ2-4 | . | TRBV19 | . | TGTGCCACCCACACAGGGTCCTTTCAGTACTTC | CATHTGSFQYF
TRBJ2-3 | . | TRBV4-3 | few | TGCGCCAGCAGCCAAGCTTTAAGAGGTGCAGATACGCAGTATTTT | CASSQALRGADTQYF
TRBJ2-3 | TRBD1 | TRBV11-2 | . | TGTGCCAGCACCCTGAGGGACAGGACTGAAGTAGATACGCAGTATTTT | CASTLRDRTEVDTQYF
TRBJ1-2 | TRBD1 | TRBV18 | . | TGTGCCAGCTCACCCGGACAGGGGAGGAGCTATGGCTACACCTTC | CASSPGQGRSYGYTF
TRBJ1-5 | TRBD1 | TRBV6-6 | . | TGTGCCAGCAGATGGAGACAGGGGGGGGGGTATCAGCCCCAGCATTTT | CASRWRQGGGYQPQHF
TRBJ2-2 | . | TRBV7-9 | once | TGTGCCAGCAGCCCGCGCTCCGGGACGAGGGCGACCGGGGAGCTGTTTTTT | CASSPRSGTRATGELFF
TRBJ2-1 | . | TRBV7-9 | few | TGTGCCAGCAGTCACTCCCCTAGCACTCCAGCTTACAATGAGCAGTTCTTC | CASSHSPSTPAYNEQFF
TRBJ2-5 | TRBD2 | TRBV20-1 | few | TGCAGTGCGCGACAAGCGGGAGCTCTGGAGACCCAGTACTTC | CSARQAGALETQYF
TRBJ2-2 | TRBD1 | TRBV15 | medium-sized | TGTGCCACCAGCCCCCGGGACAGGGCGGTCGGGGAGCTGTTTTTT | CATSPRDRAVGELFF
TRBJ2-1 | TRBD1 | TRBV19 | . | TGTGCCAGTAGTCTGGCACCAGGGGGCCGGTACAATGAGCAGTTCTTC | CASSLAPGGRYNEQFF
TRBJ2-2 | TRBD2 | TRBV29-1 | . | TGCAGCGTTGATCTCGGGGGGACGAACACCGGGGAGCTGTTTTTT | CSVDLGGTNTGELFF
TRBJ2-5 | TRBD1 | TRBV11-2 | . | TGTGCCAGCAGTCTCCGAGGGGGCCCCCAAGAGACCCAGTACTTC | CASSLRGGPQETQYF
TRBJ1-1 | TRBD1 | TRBV7-9 | few | TGTGCCAGCAGCCAAGGACAGGGTTCTCGCCCTGAAGCTTTCTTT | CASSQGQGSRPEAFF
TRBJ1-4 | . | TRBV7-8 | . | TGTGCCAGCAGCCCTTACAGGGCTGGGCCAACTAATGAAAAACTGTTTTTT | CASSPYRAGPTNEKLFF
TRBJ2-1 | . | TRBV7-6 | . | TGTGCCAGCAGCGGAAACAGCTTCAATGAGCAGTTCTTC | CASSGNSFNEQFF